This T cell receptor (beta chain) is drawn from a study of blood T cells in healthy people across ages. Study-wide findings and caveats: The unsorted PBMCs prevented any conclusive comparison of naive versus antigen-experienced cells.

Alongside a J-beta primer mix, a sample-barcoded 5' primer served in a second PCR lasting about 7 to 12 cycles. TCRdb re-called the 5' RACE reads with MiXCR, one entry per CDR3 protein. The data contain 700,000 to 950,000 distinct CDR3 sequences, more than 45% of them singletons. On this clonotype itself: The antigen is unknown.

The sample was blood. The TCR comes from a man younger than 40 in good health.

CDR3 DNA sequence: TGTGCCAGCAGCTATATACAGGGACTGGAGACCCAGTACTTC. This codes for CASSYIQGLETQYF. This chain connects TRBV5-6 to TRBJ2-7, with D possibly called TRBD1 or TRBD2 (6 bases each). The better agreement between TRBJ2-5 and the DNA end casts doubt on the J call. The CDR3 extends over 14 amino acids. Germline V CDR1 and CDR2: SGHDT, YYEEEE.